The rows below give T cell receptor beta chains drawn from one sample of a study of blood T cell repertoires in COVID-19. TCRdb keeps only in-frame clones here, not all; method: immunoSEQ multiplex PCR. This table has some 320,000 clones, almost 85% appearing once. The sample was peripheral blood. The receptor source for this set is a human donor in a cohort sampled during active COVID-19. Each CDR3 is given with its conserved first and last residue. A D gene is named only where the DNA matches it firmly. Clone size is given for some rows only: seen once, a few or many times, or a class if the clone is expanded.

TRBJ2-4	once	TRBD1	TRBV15	TGTGCCACCAGCGAAGGGACAGTCAAAAACATTCAGTACTTC	CATSEGTVKNIQYF
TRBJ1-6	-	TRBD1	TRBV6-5	TGTGCCAGCAGTTACTCCCGGACAGGCCCTAATTCACCCCTCCACTTT	CASSYSRTGPNSPLHF
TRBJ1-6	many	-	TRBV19	TGTGCCAGTAATCGAAGGCAGGCGTCTAATTCACCCCTCCACTTT	CASNRRQASNSPLHF
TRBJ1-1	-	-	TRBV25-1	TGTGCCAGCAGTGGTCAGAGGCTCGCTGAAGCTTTCTTT	CASSGQRLAEAFF
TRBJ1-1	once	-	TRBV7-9	TGTGCCAGCAGCTCCGGGGTAGGCACTGAAGCTTTCTTT	CASSSGVGTEAFF
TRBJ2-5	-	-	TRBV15	TGTGCCACCAGCAGGGGTCGGACCAACAGGGGCGGGGTGACCCAGTACTTC	CATSRGRTNRGGVTQYF
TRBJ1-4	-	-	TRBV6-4	TGTGCCAGCATAGAACGGGGAACTAATGAAAAACTGTTTTTT	CASIERGTNEKLFF
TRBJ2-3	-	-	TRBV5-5	TGTGCCAGCAGCTTTCAGGGTAGCACAGATACGCAGTATTTT	CASSFQGSTDTQYF
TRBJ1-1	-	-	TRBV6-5	TGTGCCAGCAGTTTATATTCGGGCACTGAAGCTTTCTTT	CASSLYSGTEAFF
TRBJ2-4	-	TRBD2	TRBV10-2	TGCGCCAGCAGTGAGGTCCAGCGGGGGGCTCAGTACTTC	CASSEVQRGAQYF
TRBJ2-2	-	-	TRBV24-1	TGTGCCTCGGGATTCGCGAACACCGGGGAGCTGTTTTTT	CASGFANTGELFF
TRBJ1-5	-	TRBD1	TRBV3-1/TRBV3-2	TGTGCCAGCAGCCCAGGGGGAACGGTTGGGAATCAGCCCCAGCATTTT	CASSPGGTVGNQPQHF
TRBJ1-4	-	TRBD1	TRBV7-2	TGTGCCAGCAGCTTCAGGGGGCGAGGTGCAACTAATGAAAAACTGTTTTTT	CASSFRGRGATNEKLFF
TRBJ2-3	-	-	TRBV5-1	TGCGCCAGCATGTGGGGCGGCACAGATACGCAGTATTTT	CASMWGGTDTQYF
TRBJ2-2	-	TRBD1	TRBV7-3	TGTGCCAGCAGCCCTAGGACAGGGGGCGATACCGGGGAGCTGTTTTTT	CASSPRTGGDTGELFF
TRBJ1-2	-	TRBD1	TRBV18	TGTGCCAGCTCACCAAGCGGGACAGGGAAGCCCGGCTACACCTTC	CASSPSGTGKPGYTF
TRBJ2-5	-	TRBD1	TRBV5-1	TGCGCCAGCAGCGCCACAGGGGGCGGACAAGAGACCCAGTACTTC	CASSATGGGQETQYF
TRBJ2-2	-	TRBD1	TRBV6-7	TGTGCCAGCAGTTCGGGGGGACAGGGGGACACCGGGGAGCTGTTTTTT	CASSSGGQGDTGELFF
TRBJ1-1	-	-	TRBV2	TGTGCCAGCAGTGAAACACAGAAGAACACTGAAGCTTTCTTT	CASSETQKNTEAFF
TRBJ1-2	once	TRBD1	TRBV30	TGTGCCTGGAGGGATGACAGGGCTAAATTCCTGACAGCATATGGCTACACCTTC	CAWRDDRAKFLTAYGYTF
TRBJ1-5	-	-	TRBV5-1	TGCGCCAGCAGCGTACAGGGAGGGCATCAGCCCCAGCATTTT	CASSVQGGHQPQHF
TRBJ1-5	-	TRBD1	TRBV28	TGTGCCAGCAGTTCGGGACAGGGAAATCAGCCCCAGCATTTT	CASSSGQGNQPQHF
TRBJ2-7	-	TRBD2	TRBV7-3	TGTGCCAGCAGCTTATTTCTAGCGGGGGAGCAGTACTTC	CASSLFLAGEQYF
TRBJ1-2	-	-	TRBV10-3	TGTGCCATCAGTGAGATGACTGGTGGCTACACCTTC	CAISEMTGGYTF
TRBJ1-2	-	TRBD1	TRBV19	TGTGCCAGTAGTATCTCGACAGGGTCCGGCTACACCTTC	CASSISTGSGYTF
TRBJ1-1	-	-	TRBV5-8	TGTGCCAGCAGCAAGGACAGGAACACTGAAGCTTTCTTT	CASSKDRNTEAFF
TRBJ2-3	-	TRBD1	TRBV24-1	TGTGCCACCAGTGAGCGGGACAGGGGCTACACAGATACGCAGTATTTT	CATSERDRGYTDTQYF
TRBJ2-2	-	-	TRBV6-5	TGTGCCAGCAGGATTTTGTGGCACACCGGGGAGCTGTTTTTT	CASRILWHTGELFF
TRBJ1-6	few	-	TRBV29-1	TGCAGCGTTCTAAGCTCCTATAATTCACCCCTCCACTTT	CSVLSSYNSPLHF
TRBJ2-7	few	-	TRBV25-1	TGTGCCAGCAGTGCCCCGCCAACCGGGCAGTACTTC	CASSAPPTGQYF
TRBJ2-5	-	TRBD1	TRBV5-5	TGTGCCAGCAGCTTGAAGGGGACAGGGGGCAATTCGGGAGAGACCCAGTACTTC	CASSLKGTGGNSGETQYF
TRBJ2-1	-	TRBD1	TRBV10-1	TGCGCCAGCAGCGGACAGGTACACCCCTACAATGAGCAGTTCTTC	CASSGQVHPYNEQFF
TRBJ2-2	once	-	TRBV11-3	TGTGCCAGCAGGGGAGGACCCGGGGAGCTGTTTTTT	CASRGGPGELFF
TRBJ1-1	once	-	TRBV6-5	TGTGCCAGCAGCCAAAACGGCAGGGTAACTGAAGCTTTCTTT	CASSQNGRVTEAFF
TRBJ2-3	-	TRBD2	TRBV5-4	TGTGCCAGCAGCTCCCGGACTAGCGGCACAGATACGCAGTATTTT	CASSSRTSGTDTQYF
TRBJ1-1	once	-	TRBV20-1	TGCAGTGCTAGTCGGGACATGAACACTGAAGCTTTCTTT	CSASRDMNTEAFF
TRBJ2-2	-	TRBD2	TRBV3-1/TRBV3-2	TGTGCCAGCAGCCACACTAGCGGGGGGCCCGGGGAGCTGTTTTTT	CASSHTSGGPGELFF
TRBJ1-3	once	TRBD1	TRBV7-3	TGTGCCAGCAGCTTAATGGGACAGCCTCACTCTGGAAACACCATATATTTT	CASSLMGQPHSGNTIYF
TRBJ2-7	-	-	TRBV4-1	TGCGCCAGCAGCCAAGAAAAGAGCATTGCGGGGCAGTACTTC	CASSQEKSIAGQYF
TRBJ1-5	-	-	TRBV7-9	TGTGCCAGCTCACCAGGGATCAGCAATCAGCCCCAGCATTTT	CASSPGISNQPQHF
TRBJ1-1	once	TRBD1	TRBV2	TGTGCCAGCAGTGGACAGGGGGCGGCGGTTTCGGCTTTCTTT	CASSGQGAAVSAFF
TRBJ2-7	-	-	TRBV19	TGTGCCAGTAGTATAGGGGGCGGTGCCTACGAGCAGTACTTC	CASSIGGGAYEQYF
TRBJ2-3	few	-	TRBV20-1	TGCAGTGCCAGTCGAGGCACAGATACGCAGTATTTT	CSASRGTDTQYF
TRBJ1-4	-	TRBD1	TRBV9	TGTGCCAGCAGCGTAGGAGGGACAGCGAATGAAAAACTGTTTTTT	CASSVGGTANEKLFF
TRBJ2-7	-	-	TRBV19	TGTGCCAGTCACCCCGGGACAACAACCTACGAGCAGTACTTC	CASHPGTTTYEQYF
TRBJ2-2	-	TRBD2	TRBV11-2	TGTGCCAGCAGCTCACAGCGGGGGGGCCTGAGGAAAACCGGGGAGCTGTTTTTT	CASSSQRGGLRKTGELFF